Shown below are 5 T cell receptor beta chains from a single sample sequenced in a study of shared clonotypes between healthy human individuals. Measured with immunoSEQ multiplex PCR; TCRdb has only the in-frame clones, and not every one. The data contain 550,000 to 850,000 clones, just under 75% of them seen just once; the ten biggest clones take up approximately 2%. Sequencing input: memory CD4+ T cells sorted from blood. Subset denoted: CD45RA-negative fraction. All receptors derive from a young woman in good health.

This clone occurred a few times. CDR3 coding DNA: TGTGCCAGCAGTTTATGGACAAGATTGGGTGAGCAGTTCTTC. This codes for CASSLWTRLGEQFF. The chain recombines TRBV27 with TRBJ2-1; a possible D gene is TRBD1 (5 bases). Trimming stripped 1 base from V and 9 bases from J, with 13 bases between. Germline CDR1 is MNHEY and CDR2 is SMNVEV (reference sequence). This CDR3 region has 14 residues.

The chain has TRBV5-1 and TRBJ2-7; 11 nucleotides align to TRBD2. V lost 0 bases and J lost 7; bases outside the gene matches: 6. The CDR3 extends over 15 amino acids. Germline loops: CDR1 SGHRS, CDR2 YFSETQ. CDR3 sequence (DNA): TGCGCCAGCAGCTTGGTTAGCGGGAGGGCCTGGGAGCAGTACTTC. It is translated as CASSLVSGRAWEQYF.

A single count supports this clone. The J gene is TRBJ2-1, the V gene TRBV27, with 7 bases identical to TRBD2. This CDR3 has 15 amino acids. With V trimmed by 5 bases and J by 4 bases, 8 bases remained unmatched. CDR1 is MNHEY, CDR2 SMNVEV, per germline (reference sequence). The CDR3 reads CASSRIRRGYNEQFF. CDR3 coding DNA: TGTGCCAGCAGTCGCATTCGGCGGGGGTACAATGAGCAGTTCTTC.

To note about this clone: A much larger clone differs from this one at a single base, so this may be a read error. In DNA form, the CDR3 reads TGCAGCGCTAGCGGAGACTACAATGAGCAGTTCTTC. Its translation: CSASGDYNEQFF. J is TRBJ2-1 and V is TRBV29-1, with 7 bases matching TRBD2. Per germline, CDR1 SQVTM and CDR2 ANQGSEA. With V trimmed by 7 bases and J by 3 bases, 3 bases remained unmatched. CDR3 length: 12 residues.

The chain combines TRBV27 with TRBJ2-1; 10 positions match TRBD2. Germline-derived CDR1 and CDR2 are MNHEY and SMNVEV (reference sequence). Germline trimming cut 7 bases from V and 6 bases from J; bases unmatched to any gene: 9. CDR3 length: 15 residues. The DNA of the CDR3 is TGTGCCAGCAACCCACTAGCGGGAACCTCCAATGAGCAGTTCTTC. This codes for CASNPLAGTSNEQFF.